One T cell receptor beta chain is described in this entry. Its binding antigen is unknown. No much larger clone is present one base from it, and per-base qualities are unavailable. Only healthy Caucasian donors were included. The twin cohort comprised three pairs of female monozygotic twins, all aged about 18 to 30 years. CD4+ and CD8+ T cell populations were isolated with positive isolation kits from Invitrogen. This entry comes from a study of identical twins (dated by TCRdb to 2016 to 2018). With regard to the full study: The study deep-sequenced TCR alpha and beta repertoires from monozygotic twins, unrelated adults of various ages and cord blood to test whether fetal clonotypes persist. To rule out contamination, the twin experiments were replicated at different times with different library preparation protocols. Points the paper makes about the study in general: Because the same donors could not be followed over many years, the conclusions relied on cross-sectional statistical analysis. Fewer insertions were carried by abundant cord blood beta clonotypes; a weaker similar trend was observed in young adult naive repertoires, while no such trend was observed in memory repertoires. Zero-insertion analyses could be partly confounded by invariant T cells such as MAIT and iNKT, though diverse VJ usage argued against such confounding for most clonotypes. Out-of-frame TCR alpha sequences shared between twins showed an excess of low generation-probability sequences compared with coincidental sharing between unrelated individuals. Out-of-frame TCR alpha sharing in monozygotic twins was systematically underestimated by recombination models, whereas sharing between unrelated individuals was in agreement with the recombination models. The excess sharing between twins in beta out-of-frame sequences was weaker because fewer shared sequences reduced the signal-to-noise ratio.

CDR1 and CDR2 are drawn from the germline V gene: MDHEN, SYDVKM. Measured from the cysteine to the phenylalanine, the CDR3 is 13 residues long. Here the CDR3 DNA is all that survives: 39 bases in frame from base 1. The trim is 3 bases for V and 1 base for J, with a gap of 6 bases between the germline ends. Library preparation used 5' RACE. Instrument used: Illumina HiSeq 2000. A universal primer binding site was introduced by template switching, and a unique molecular identifier was present in the final cDNA, enabling accurate counting of TCR cDNA molecules. Specific primers in the conserved constant-segment region were used to synthesize first-strand cDNA for the TCR alpha and beta chains. Each cDNA library was double barcoded, with a SMART-Mk sample barcode plus Illumina barcodes, to control for contamination. Two successive PCR steps introduced TruSeq adapter sequences along with Illumina sample barcodes. The Illumina HiSeq platform was used with custom primers to sequence TCR alpha and beta cDNA libraries. In the authors' own workflow: Unique molecular identifiers were extracted from raw reads with MiGEC, and CDR3 positions were determined with MiXCR. Recombination models were inferred per individual with the repgenHMM and IGoR tools using an EM algorithm. The analysis of shared clonotypes was done with the tcR package in R, with sharing normalized by the product of cloneset sizes. To study raw recombination free of thymic and clonal selection effects, out-of-frame nonproductive sequences were analyzed. The public sequencing data were trimmed at Q25 with fastp and processed into clonotypes with MiXCR by TCRdb, which kept only in-frame beta chains. Every distinct CDR3 protein forms one entry, paired with its most common genes and DNA. None of the V and J calls come from the authors' own analysis; TCRdb made them. This sample lists some 320,000 distinct CDR3 sequences; around an eighth were detected once. The top ten clonotypes cover 7.2% of the sample.

The same sample was also studied in work on yellow fever vaccine responses in identical twins. The second study also describes: According to the authors, in identical twins the way T cells responded to vaccination appeared partly convergent and partly personalized. The study precisely tracked vaccine-responding T cell clones in identical twins.

Sequenced material: CD8+ T cells sorted from blood. The sequence links TRBV28 to TRBJ1-1, and possibly TRBD1, on 5 matching bases. The receptor's source is a woman aged 18-29 years in good health. The CDR3 protein: CASSFDRNTEAFF. In nucleotide form, the sequence is TGTGCCAGCAGTTTCGACAGGAACACTGAAGCTTTCTTT.